The 2 T cell receptor beta chains presented below share a single source sample, sequenced in a study of immune evolution from preneoplasia to lung adenocarcinoma. Using immunoSEQ multiplex PCR, the repertoire was profiled, and TCRdb retains in-frame clones only, with some absent. The sample has roughly 5,000 clones, around four fifths seen once. The sample was FFPE minimally invasive lung adenocarcinoma tissue. The receptors were gathered from a person in their sixties or seventies with lung adenocarcinoma.

The genes are TRBV27 and TRBJ2-7; D ambiguous. The CDR3 is 11 amino acids. In germline, CDR1 is MNHEY, CDR2 SMNVEV (reference sequence). V was shortened by 7 bases and J by 3 bases, with 7 bases between the two germline ends. In nucleotides, the CDR3 is TGTGCCAGCATCTCGGGCTACGAGCAGTACTTC. It yields the protein CASISGYEQYF.

V is TRBV7-3 and J is TRBJ2-3; possible D gene TRBD2, 6 bases. Trimming removed 3 bases from V and 5 bases from J, with 18 bases in between. Germline loops: CDR1 SGHTA, CDR2 FQGTGA. The CDR3 length is 16 residues. For the CDR3, the DNA is TGTGCCAGCAGCTTGATCGGGAGCCACGGGGGAGATACGCAGTATTTT. Protein: CASSLIGSHGGDTQYF.